The following is a T cell receptor (beta chain) sequence with its context. This specimen belongs to a study of blood T cell repertoires in COVID-19. Looking at the study overall: There were acute and convalescent COVID-19 samples, and they came from the United States, Italy and Spain. Sample material is recorded as cDNA or gDNA derived from T cells, B-cell-depleted T cells, or PBMCs.

Produced via immunoSEQ multiplex PCR; TCRdb's table is partial and in-frame only. The table lists about 300,000 clones, roughly 90% of them singletons, with 5% to 7.5% in the top ten. V lost 1 base and J lost 6; bases outside the gene matches: 11. The CDR3 contains 16 residues. Germline lookup yields CDR1 MNHEY and CDR2 SVGAGI. What was sequenced was peripheral blood. This chain links TRBV6-5 with TRBJ1-1; 7 nucleotides align to TRBD1. This TCR derives from a man aged 18 to 29 who had recovered from COVID-19. CDR3 in amino acids: CASSYLQGGNGPEAFF. The CDR3 bases are TGTGCCAGCAGTTACTTGCAGGGGGGTAATGGCCCTGAAGCTTTCTTT.